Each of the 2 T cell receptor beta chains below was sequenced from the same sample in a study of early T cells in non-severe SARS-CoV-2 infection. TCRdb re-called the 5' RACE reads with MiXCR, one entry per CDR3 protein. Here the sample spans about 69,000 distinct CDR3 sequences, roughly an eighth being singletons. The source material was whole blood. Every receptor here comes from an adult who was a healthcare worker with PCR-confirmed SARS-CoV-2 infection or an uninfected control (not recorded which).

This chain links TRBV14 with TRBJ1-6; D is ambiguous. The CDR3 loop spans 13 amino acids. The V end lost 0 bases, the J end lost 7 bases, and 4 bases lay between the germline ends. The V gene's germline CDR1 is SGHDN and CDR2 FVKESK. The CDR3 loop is CASSQEGNSPLHF. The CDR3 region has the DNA TGTGCCAGCAGCCAAGAGGGCAATTCACCCCTCCACTTT.

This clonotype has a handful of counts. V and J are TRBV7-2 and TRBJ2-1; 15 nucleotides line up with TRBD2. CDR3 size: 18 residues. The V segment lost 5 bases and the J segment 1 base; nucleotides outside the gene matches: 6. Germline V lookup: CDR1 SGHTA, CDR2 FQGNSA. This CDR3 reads CASSPRGTSGGSYNEQFF. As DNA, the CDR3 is TGTGCCAGCAGCCCCCGAGGGACTAGCGGGGGGTCCTACAATGAGCAGTTCTTC. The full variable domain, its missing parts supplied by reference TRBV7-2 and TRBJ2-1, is GAGVSQSPSNKVTEKGKDVELRCDPISGHTALYWYRQSLGQGLEFLIYFQGNSAPDKSGLPSDRFSAERTGGSVSTLTIQRTQQEDSAVYLCASSPRGTSGGSYNEQFFGPGTRLTVL.